This TCR beta chain was documented in a study of cytomegalovirus exposure and HLA in healthy donors. Study results and limitations: The study labeled under 200 TCR beta chains cytomegalovirus-associated.

The primer mix had 60 Vbeta and 13 Jbeta primers. The repertoire was sequenced with immunoSEQ multiplex PCR; TCRdb's copy has only in-frame clones and lacks some. The sample has approximately 170,000 clones; more than 80% are singletons. This CDR3 spans 16 amino acids. Losses at the gene ends were 6 bases for V and 7 bases for J; bases not matched to a gene: 18. From germline, CDR1 is MDHEN and CDR2 SYDVKM. This clone was found once. Its target is unknown. The chain has TRBV28 and TRBJ2-7, with 7 nucleotides matching TRBD1. Input material: PBMCs. The receptor comes from a male donor in good health and CMV-seronegative. This CDR3 reads CASSGFRGQPSREQYF. As DNA, the CDR3 is TGTGCCAGCAGCGGGTTCCGGGGACAGCCTTCTCGGGAGCAGTACTTC.